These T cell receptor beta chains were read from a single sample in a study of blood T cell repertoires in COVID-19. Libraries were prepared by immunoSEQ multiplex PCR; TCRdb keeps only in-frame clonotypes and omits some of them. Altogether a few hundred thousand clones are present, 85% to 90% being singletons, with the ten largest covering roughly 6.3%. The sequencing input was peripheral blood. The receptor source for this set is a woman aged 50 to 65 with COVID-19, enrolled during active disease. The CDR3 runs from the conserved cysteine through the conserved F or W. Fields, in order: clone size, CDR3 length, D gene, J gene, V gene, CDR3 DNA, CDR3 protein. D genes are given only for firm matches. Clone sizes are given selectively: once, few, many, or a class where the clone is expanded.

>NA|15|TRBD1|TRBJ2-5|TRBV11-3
TGTGCCAGCAGCTTTGGACAGGGAGGATGGGAGACCCAGTACTTC
CASSFGQGGWETQYF
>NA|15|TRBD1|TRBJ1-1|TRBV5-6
TGTGCCAGCAGCTTGTACGATACAGGGGTGTCTGAAGCTTTCTTT
CASSLYDTGVSEAFF
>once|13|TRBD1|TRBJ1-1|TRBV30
TGTGCCTGCAAGGAGACAGGGATACCTGAAGCTTTCTTT
CACKETGIPEAFF
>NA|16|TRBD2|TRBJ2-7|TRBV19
TGTGCCAGTAGCCTTGGGCCGGGACTAGCGGTTCACGAGCAGTACTTC
CASSLGPGLAVHEQYF
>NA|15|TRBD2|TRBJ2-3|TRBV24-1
TGTGCCACCAGCCCAGGGCGGGGGTTAGGAGATACGCAGTATTTT
CATSPGRGLGDTQYF
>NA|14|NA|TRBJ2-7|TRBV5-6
TGTGCCAGCAGCTTGTTGGACGTGGGGCCCGAGCAGTACTTC
CASSLLDVGPEQYF
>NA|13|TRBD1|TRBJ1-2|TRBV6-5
TGTGCCAGCAGTTACACAGACAGGGTACGGTACACCTTC
CASSYTDRVRYTF
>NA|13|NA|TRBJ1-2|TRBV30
TGTGCCTGGAGTCGCGCCGCTAACTATGGCTACACCTTC
CAWSRAANYGYTF
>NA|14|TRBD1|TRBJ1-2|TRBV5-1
TGCGCCAGCTTCGAGGACAGGGGGCAAGGTGGCTACACCTTC
CASFEDRGQGGYTF
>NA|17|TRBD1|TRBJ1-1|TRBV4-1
TGCGCCAGCAGCCAAGATCTCGACAGGGGGGTGCGGACTGAAGCTTTCTTT
CASSQDLDRGVRTEAFF
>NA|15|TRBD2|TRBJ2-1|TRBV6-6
TGTGCCAGCAGTGCAAGAGGACTAGCGGACAATGAGCAGTTCTTC
CASSARGLADNEQFF
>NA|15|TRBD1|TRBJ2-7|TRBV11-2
TGTGCCAGCAGCTCTCTGGGACAGGTCACCTACGAGCAGTACTTC
CASSSLGQVTYEQYF
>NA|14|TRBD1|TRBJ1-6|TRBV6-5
TGTGCCAGCAATCACAGGGGCAGGGATTCACCCCTCCACTTT
CASNHRGRDSPLHF
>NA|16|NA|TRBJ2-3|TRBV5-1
TGCGCCAGCAGCCTCTACAGCCTTCCTAGCACAGATACGCAGTATTTT
CASSLYSLPSTDTQYF
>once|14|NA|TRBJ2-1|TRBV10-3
TGTGCCATCTCGACCGAGACAAACTACAATGAGCAGTTCTTC
CAISTETNYNEQFF
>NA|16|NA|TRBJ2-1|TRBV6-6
TGTGCCAGCAGCGACTCCATTGGGCGGGGTGACAAGGAGCAGTTCTTC
CASSDSIGRGDKEQFF
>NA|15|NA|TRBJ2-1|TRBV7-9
TGTGCCAGCAGCTTAAGTCTAGCGAGAGGGGATGAGCAGTTCTTC
CASSLSLARGDEQFF
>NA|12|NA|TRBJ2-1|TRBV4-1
TGCGCCAGCAGCCAGGCCGGGTATGAGCAGTTCTTC
CASSQAGYEQFF